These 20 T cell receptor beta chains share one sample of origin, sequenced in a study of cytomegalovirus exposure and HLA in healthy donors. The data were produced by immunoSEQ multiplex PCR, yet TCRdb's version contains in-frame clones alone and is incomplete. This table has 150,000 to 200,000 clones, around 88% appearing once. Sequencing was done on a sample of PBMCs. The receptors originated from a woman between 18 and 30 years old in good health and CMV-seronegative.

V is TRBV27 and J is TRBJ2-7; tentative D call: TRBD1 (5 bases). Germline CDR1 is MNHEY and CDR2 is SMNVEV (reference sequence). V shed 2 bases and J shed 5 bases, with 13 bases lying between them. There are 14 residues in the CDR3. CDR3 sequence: CASSLGQGPNEQYF. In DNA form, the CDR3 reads TGTGCCAGCAGTTTAGGGCAGGGTCCCAACGAGCAGTACTTC.

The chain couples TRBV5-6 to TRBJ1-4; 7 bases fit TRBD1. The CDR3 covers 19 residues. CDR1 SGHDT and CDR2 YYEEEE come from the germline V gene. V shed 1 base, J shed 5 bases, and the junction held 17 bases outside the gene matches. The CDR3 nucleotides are TGTGCCAGCAGCTTGAGTTCAGAGACAGGGTCGGTCGGGAATGAAAAACTGTTTTTT. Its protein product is CASSLSSETGSVGNEKLFF.

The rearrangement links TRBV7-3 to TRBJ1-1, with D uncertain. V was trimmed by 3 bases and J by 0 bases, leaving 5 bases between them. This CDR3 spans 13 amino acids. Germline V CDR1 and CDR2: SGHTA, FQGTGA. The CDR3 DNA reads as TGTGCCAGCAGCTTTAACATGAACACTGAAGCTTTCTTT. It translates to CASSFNMNTEAFF.

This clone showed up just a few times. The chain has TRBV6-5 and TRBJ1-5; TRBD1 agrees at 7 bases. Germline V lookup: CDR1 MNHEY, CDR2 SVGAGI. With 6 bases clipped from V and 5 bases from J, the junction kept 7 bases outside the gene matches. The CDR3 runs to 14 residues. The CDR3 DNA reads TGTGCCAGCAGCCCAGGGGGTTTATATCAGCCCCAGCATTTT. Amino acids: CASSPGGLYQPQHF.

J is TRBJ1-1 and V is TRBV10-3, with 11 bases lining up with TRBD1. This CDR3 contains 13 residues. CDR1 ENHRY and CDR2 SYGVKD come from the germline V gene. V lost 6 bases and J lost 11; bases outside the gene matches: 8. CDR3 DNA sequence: TGTGCCATCAGCCCGGGACAGGGGGAGTTGGCTTTCTTT. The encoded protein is CAISPGQGELAFF.

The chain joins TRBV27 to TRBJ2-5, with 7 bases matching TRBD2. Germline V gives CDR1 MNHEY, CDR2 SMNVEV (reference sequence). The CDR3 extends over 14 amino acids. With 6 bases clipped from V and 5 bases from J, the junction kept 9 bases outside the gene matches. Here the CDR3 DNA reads TGTGCCAGCAGCCCGTGGGAGGGGTGGGAGACCCAGTACTTC. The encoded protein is CASSPWEGWETQYF.

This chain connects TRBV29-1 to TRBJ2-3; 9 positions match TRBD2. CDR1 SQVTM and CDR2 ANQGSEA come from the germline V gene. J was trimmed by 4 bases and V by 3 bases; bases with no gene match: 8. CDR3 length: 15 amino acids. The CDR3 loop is CSVDSWREGPDTQYF. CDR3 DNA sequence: TGCAGCGTTGACTCTTGGCGGGAGGGCCCAGATACGCAGTATTTT.

CDR3 residues: CASSPSVTPNTEAFF. The CDR3, as DNA: TGTGCCAGCAGTCCGTCGGTGACTCCGAACACTGAAGCTTTCTTT. The chain employs TRBV6-6 and TRBJ1-1; no clear D. The V gene's germline CDR1 is MNHNY and CDR2 SVGAGI (reference sequence). V was trimmed by 5 bases and J by 1 base, leaving 14 bases between them. The CDR3 is 15 amino acids.

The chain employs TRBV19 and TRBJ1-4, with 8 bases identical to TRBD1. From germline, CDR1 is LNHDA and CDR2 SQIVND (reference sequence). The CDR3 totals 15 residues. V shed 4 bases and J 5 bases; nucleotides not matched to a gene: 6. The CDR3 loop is CASSTRQGKNEKLFF. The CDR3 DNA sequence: TGTGCCAGTAGTACACGACAGGGGAAAAATGAAAAACTGTTTTTT.

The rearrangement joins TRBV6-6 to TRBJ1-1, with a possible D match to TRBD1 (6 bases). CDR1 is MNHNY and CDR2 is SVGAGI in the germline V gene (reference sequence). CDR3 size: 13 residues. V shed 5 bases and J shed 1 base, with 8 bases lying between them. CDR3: CASSTGSNTEAFF. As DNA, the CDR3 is TGTGCCAGCAGTACAGGGTCGAACACTGAAGCTTTCTTT.

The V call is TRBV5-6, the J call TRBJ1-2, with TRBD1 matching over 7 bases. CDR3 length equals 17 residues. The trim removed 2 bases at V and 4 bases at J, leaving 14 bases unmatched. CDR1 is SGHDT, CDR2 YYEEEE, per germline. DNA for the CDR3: TGTGCCAGCAGCTTCACTACAGGGGTAAGGGGAAGCTATGGCTACACCTTC. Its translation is CASSFTTGVRGSYGYTF.

CDR3 amino acids: CASSLGQGVGQPQHF. The CDR3, as DNA: TGTGCCAGCAGCCTCGGACAGGGAGTGGGTCAGCCCCAGCATTTT. The chain employs TRBV4-2 and TRBJ1-5, with 8 bases fitting TRBD1. V trimming: 4 bases; J trimming: 6 bases; junction bases outside the gene matches: 8. The CDR3 runs 15 residues. From germline, CDR1 is LGHNA and CDR2 YNFKEQ.

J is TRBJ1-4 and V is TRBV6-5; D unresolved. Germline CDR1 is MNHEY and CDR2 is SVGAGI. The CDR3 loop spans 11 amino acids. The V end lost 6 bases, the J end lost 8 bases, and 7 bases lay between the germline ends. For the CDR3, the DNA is TGTGCCAGCAGAAGTGGCGAAAAACTGTTTTTT. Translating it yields CASRSGEKLFF.

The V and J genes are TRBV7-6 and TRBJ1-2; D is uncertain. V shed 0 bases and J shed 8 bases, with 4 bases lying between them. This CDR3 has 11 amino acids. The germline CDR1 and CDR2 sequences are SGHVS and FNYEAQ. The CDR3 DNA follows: TGTGCCAGCAGCTTAGCCGGGGGCTACACCTTC. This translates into CASSLAGGYTF.

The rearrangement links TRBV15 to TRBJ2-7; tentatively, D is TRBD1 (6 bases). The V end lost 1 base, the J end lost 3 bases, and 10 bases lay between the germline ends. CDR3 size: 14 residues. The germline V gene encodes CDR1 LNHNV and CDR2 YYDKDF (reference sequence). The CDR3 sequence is CATSRGADSYEQYF. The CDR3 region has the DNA TGTGCCACCAGCAGAGGTGCGGACAGCTACGAGCAGTACTTC.

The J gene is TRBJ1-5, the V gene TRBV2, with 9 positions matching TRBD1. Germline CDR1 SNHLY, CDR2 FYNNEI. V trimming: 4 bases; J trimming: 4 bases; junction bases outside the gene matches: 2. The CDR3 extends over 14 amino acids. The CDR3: CASSVGTGNQPQHF. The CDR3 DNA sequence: TGTGCCAGCAGTGTTGGGACAGGGAATCAGCCCCAGCATTTT.

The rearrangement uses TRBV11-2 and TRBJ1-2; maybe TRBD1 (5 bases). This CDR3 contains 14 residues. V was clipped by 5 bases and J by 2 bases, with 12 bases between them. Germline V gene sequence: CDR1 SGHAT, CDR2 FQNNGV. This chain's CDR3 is CASSPIQGNYGYTF. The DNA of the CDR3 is TGTGCCAGCAGCCCGATCCAGGGCAACTATGGCTACACCTTC.

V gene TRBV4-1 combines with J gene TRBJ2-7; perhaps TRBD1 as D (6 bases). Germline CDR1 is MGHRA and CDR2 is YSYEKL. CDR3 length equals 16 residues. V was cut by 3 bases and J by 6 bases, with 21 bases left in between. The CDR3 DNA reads TGCGCCAGCAGCCAGGGGGTGGGGGCGCCGGGTCTCGAGCAGTACTTC. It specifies CASSQGVGAPGLEQYF.

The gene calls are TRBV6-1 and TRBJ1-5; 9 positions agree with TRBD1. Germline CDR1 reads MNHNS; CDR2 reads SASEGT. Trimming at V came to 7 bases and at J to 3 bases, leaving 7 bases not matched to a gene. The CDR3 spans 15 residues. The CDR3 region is CASTSGTGYNQPQHF. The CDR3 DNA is TGTGCCAGCACCTCCGGGACAGGGTACAATCAGCCCCAGCATTTT.

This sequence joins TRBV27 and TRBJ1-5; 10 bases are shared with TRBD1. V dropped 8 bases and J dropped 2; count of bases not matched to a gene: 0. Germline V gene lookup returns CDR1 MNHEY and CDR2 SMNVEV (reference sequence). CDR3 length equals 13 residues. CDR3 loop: CASGTGGNQPQHF. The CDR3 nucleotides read TGTGCCAGCGGGACAGGGGGCAATCAGCCCCAGCATTTT.